These T cell receptor beta chains were read from a single sample in a study of blood T cell repertoires in COVID-19. Sequenced by immunoSEQ multiplex PCR; TCRdb stores in-frame clones only, minus some. The table lists some 290,000 clones, about 86% of them singletons. The sample was peripheral blood. These receptors were collected from a woman aged 30 to 39 with COVID-19, enrolled during active disease. Each CDR3 is given with its conserved first and last residue. D genes are given only for firm matches. Clone size is shown for a subset of rows, as once, few, many or a class of expanded clone.

j_call d_call clone_size cdr3_length v_call cdr3_nt cdr3_aa
TRBJ2-2 NA NA 12 TRBV19 TGTGCCAGTAGTCCGGGGACCGGGGAGCTGTTTTTT CASSPGTGELFF
TRBJ2-2 NA NA 15 TRBV28 TGTGCCAGCAATATGCGGAGGGGGCGTATCGGGGAGCTGTTTTTT CASNMRRGRIGELFF
TRBJ2-1 TRBD2 NA 14 TRBV25-1 TGTGCCAGCAGTGTACTAGCGGCCTACAATGAGCAGTTCTTC CASSVLAAYNEQFF
TRBJ1-2 TRBD1 once 14 TRBV7-8 TGTGCCAGCAGCAAAAGAGACAGGGGGGGCGGCTACACCTTC CASSKRDRGGGYTF
TRBJ1-2 TRBD1 few 10 TRBV28 TGTGCGACAGGGTACTATGGCTACACCTTC CATGYYGYTF
TRBJ2-1 TRBD1 once 15 TRBV19 TGTGCCAGTAGTACCCGGACAGGGGGTGGTCGTGAGCAGTTCTTC CASSTRTGGGREQFF
TRBJ1-2 NA NA 13 TRBV4-2 TGTGCCAGCAGCCAAGTTGCGGGCTATGGCTACACCTTC CASSQVAGYGYTF
TRBJ2-7 NA NA 15 TRBV11-2 TGTGCCAGCAGCCGCACCGGGCGGGGTTTCAACGAGCAGTACTTC CASSRTGRGFNEQYF
TRBJ1-2 TRBD1 NA 17 TRBV30 TGTGCCTGGAAGAAGAAACCTCGGGACAGGGGTAGCTATGGCTACACCTTC CAWKKKPRDRGSYGYTF
TRBJ2-1 TRBD2 NA 15 TRBV19 TGTGCCAGCACCTTGGGGGGGTCCTCCTACAATGAGCAGTTCTTC CASTLGGSSYNEQFF
TRBJ2-2 NA few 15 TRBV4-1 TGCGCCAGCAGCCATGGACAGACCCTCCTTGGGGAGCTGTTTTTT CASSHGQTLLGELFF
TRBJ1-3 NA once 12 TRBV7-8 TGTGCCAGCAGCCCGGCTGGAAACACCATATATTTT CASSPAGNTIYF
TRBJ2-4 NA NA 11 TRBV6-5 TGTGCCAGCGTCTATGGACAAATTCAGTACTTC CASVYGQIQYF
TRBJ1-2 NA NA 15 TRBV12-5 TGTGCTAGTGGTCCTAGACTGGGGGGAGGCTATGGCTACACCTTC CASGPRLGGGYGYTF
TRBJ2-2 NA NA 15 TRBV27 TGTGCCAGCAGTCTGGACAGCCGAGTCACCGGGGAGCTGTTTTTT CASSLDSRVTGELFF
TRBJ2-4 TRBD1 NA 14 TRBV6-5 TGTGCCAGCGGCCCGGGACAGGGATTTAACATTCAGTACTTC CASGPGQGFNIQYF
TRBJ1-5 TRBD1 once 14 TRBV28 TGTGCCAGCAGTTTCCGGACAGGGTACCAGCCCCAGCATTTT CASSFRTGYQPQHF